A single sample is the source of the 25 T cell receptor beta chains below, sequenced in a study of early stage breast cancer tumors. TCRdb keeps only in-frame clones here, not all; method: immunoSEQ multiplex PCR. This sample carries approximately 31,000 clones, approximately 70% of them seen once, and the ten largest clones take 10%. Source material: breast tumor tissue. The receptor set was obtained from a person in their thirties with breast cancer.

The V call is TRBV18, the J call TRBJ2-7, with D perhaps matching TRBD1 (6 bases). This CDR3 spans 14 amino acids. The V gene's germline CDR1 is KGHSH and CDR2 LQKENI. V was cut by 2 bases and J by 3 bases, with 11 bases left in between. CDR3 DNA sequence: TGTGCCAGCTCACCAGGCACACAGGGCTACGAGCAGTACTTC. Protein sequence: CASSPGTQGYEQYF.

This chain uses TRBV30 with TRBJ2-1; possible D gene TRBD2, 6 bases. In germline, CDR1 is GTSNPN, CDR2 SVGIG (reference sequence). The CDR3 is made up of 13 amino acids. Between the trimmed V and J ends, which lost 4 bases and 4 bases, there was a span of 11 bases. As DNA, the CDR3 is TGTGCCTGGAACCGAGCGGGTTACAATGAGCAGTTCTTC. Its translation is CAWNRAGYNEQFF.

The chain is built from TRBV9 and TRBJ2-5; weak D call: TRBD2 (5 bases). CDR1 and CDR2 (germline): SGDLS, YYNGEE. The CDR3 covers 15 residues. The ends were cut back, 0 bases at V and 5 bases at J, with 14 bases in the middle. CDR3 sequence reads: CASSVVSDLWETQYF. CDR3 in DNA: TGTGCCAGCAGCGTAGTTTCGGACTTGTGGGAGACCCAGTACTTC.

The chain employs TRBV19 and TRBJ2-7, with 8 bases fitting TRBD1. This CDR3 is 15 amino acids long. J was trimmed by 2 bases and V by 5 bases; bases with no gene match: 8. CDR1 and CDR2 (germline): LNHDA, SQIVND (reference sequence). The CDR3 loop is CASSLDRGGPYEQYF. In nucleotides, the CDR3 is TGTGCCAGTAGTCTCGACAGGGGCGGCCCCTACGAGCAGTACTTC.

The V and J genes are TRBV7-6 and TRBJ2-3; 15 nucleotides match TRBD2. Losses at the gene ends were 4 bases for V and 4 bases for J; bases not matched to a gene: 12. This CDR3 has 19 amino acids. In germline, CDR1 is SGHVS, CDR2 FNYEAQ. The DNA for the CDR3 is TGTGCCAGCAGCTGGGGGGGCCGGACTAGCGGGAGGGCCGCAGATACGCAGTATTTT. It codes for CASSWGGRTSGRAADTQYF.

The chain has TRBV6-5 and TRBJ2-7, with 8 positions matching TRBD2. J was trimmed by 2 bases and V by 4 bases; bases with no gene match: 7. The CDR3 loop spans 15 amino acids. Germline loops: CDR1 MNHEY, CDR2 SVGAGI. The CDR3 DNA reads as TGTGCCAGCAGTTCCGTCGGAGCGGGAGCCTACGAGCAGTACTTC. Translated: CASSSVGAGAYEQYF.

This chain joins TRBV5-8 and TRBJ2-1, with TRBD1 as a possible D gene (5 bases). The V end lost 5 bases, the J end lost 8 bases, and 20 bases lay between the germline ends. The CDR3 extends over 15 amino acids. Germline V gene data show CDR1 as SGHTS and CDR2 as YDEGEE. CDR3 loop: CASSVQVLGPDEQFF. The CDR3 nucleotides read TGTGCCAGCAGTGTACAGGTCCTGGGCCCGGATGAGCAGTTCTTC.

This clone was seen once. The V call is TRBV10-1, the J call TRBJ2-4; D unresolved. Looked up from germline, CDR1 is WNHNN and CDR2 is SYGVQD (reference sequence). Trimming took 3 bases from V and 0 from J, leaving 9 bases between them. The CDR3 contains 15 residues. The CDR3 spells CASSDGILAKNIQYF. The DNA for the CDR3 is TGCGCCAGCAGTGATGGGATTCTAGCCAAAAACATTCAGTACTTC.

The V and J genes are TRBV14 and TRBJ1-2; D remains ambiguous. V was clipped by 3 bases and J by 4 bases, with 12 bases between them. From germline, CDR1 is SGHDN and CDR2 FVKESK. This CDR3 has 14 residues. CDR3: CASSQKGSRYGYTF. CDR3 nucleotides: TGTGCCAGCAGCCAGAAGGGATCTCGCTATGGCTACACCTTC.

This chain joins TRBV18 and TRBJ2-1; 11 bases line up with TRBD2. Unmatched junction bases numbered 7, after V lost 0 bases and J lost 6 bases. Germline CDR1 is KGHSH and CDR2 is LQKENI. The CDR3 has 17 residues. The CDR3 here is CASSPPLVLAGVNEQFF. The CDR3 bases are TGTGCCAGCTCACCACCGTTGGTACTAGCGGGAGTCAATGAGCAGTTCTTC.

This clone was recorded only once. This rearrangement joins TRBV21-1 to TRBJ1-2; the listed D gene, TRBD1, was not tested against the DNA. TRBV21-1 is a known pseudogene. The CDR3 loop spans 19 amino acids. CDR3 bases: TGTGCCAGCAGCAGTTGGACAGGGAAAGACAGCGGAGCTAACTATGGCTACACCTTC. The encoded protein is CASSSWTGKDSGANYGYTF.

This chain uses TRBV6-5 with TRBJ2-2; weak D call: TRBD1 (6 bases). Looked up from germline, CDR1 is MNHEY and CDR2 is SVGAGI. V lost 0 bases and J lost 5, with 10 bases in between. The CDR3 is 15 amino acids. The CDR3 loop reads CASSYSGTPTGELFF. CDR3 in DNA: TGTGCCAGCAGTTACTCAGGGACACCGACCGGGGAGCTGTTTTTT.

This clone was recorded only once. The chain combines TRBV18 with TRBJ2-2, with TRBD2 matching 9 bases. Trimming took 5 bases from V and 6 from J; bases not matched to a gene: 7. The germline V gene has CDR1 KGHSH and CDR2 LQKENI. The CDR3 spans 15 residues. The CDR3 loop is CASSIGLAIAGELFF. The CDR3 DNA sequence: TGTGCCAGCTCAATAGGACTAGCGATAGCCGGGGAGCTGTTTTTT.

DNA for the CDR3: TGTGCCAGCATGGGACAGGAAGAAGCTTTCTTT. This translates into CASMGQEEAFF. The genes are TRBV6-1 and TRBJ1-1; 8 bases fit TRBD1. The ends lost 7 bases at V and 8 bases at J; junction bases unmatched: 3. Looked up from germline, CDR1 is MNHNS and CDR2 is SASEGT. The CDR3 length is 11 residues.

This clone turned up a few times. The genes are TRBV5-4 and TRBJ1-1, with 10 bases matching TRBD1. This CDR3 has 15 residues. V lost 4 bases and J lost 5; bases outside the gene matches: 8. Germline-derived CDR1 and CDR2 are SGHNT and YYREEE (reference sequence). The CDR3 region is CASSPQTGGETEAFF. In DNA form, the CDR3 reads TGTGCCAGCAGCCCCCAGACAGGGGGCGAAACTGAAGCTTTCTTT.

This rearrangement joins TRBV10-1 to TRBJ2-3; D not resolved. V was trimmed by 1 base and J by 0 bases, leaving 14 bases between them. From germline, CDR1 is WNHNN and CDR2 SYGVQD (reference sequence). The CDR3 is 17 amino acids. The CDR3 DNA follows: TGCGCCAGCAGTGAGTTCACCGGCGTACCTAGCACAGATACGCAGTATTTT. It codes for CASSEFTGVPSTDTQYF.

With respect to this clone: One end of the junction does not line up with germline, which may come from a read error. The CDR3 sequence is CASSEGPLGAGGLF. In nucleotides, the CDR3 is TGTGCCAGCAGTGAAGGTCCCTTGGGGGCTGGGGGGCTCTTT. The chain joins TRBV2 to TRBJ1-1, with D possibly being TRBD1 (6 bases). The germline V gene encodes CDR1 SNHLY and CDR2 FYNNEI. The CDR3 totals 14 residues.

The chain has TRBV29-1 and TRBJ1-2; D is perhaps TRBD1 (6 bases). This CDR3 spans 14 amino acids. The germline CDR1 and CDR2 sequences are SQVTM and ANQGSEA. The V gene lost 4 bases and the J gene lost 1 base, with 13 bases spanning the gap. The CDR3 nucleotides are TGCAGCGTTGGGGACACTTATTTTAACTATGGCTACACCTTC. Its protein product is CSVGDTYFNYGYTF.

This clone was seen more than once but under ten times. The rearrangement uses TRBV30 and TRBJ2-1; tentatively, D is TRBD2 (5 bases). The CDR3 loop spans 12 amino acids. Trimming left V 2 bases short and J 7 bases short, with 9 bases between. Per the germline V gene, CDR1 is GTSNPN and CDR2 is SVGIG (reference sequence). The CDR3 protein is CAWSPLANEQFF. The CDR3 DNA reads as TGTGCCTGGAGTCCCCTAGCAAATGAGCAGTTCTTC.

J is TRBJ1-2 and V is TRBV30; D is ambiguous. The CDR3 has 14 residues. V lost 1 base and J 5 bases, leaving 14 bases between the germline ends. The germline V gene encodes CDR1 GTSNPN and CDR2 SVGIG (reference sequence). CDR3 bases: TGTGCCTGGAGTGCCTCCTTAAACAGTTATGGCTACACCTTC. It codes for CAWSASLNSYGYTF.

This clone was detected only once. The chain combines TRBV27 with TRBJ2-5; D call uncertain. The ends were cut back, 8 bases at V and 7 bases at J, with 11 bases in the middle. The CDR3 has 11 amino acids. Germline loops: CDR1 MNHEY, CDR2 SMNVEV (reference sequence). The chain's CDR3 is CASGSVGTQYF. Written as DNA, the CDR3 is TGTGCCAGCGGTTCAGTTGGGACCCAGTACTTC.

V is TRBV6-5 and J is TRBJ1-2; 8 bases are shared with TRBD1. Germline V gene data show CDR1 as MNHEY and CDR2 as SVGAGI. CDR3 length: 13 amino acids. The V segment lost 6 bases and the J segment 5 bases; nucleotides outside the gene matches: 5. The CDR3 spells CASSQRQGYGYTF. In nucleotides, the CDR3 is TGTGCCAGCAGCCAAAGACAGGGGTATGGCTACACCTTC.

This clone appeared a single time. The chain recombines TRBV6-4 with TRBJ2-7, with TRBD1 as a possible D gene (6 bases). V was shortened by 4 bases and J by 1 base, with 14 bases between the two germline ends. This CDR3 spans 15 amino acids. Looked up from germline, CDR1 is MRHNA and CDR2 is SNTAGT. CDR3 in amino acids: CASSGGGGQSYEQYF. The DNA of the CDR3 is TGTGCCAGCAGTGGTGGGGGCGGGCAGTCCTACGAGCAGTACTTC.

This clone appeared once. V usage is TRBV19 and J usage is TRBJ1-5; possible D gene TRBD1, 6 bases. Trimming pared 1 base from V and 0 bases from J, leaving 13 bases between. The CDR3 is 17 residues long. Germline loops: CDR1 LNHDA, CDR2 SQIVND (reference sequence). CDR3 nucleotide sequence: TGTGCCAGTAGTATAGCATCTGGGACAACTAGCAATCAGCCCCAGCATTTT. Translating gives CASSIASGTTSNQPQHF.

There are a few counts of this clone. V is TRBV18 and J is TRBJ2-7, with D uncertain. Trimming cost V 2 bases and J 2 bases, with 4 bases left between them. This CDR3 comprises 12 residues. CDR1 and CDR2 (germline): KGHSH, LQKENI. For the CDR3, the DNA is TGTGCCAGCTCACCAAATGCCTACGAGCAGTACTTC. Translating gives CASSPNAYEQYF.